The rows below give T cell receptor beta chains drawn from one sample of a study of CD8+ T cells in alopecia areata. Using immunoSEQ multiplex PCR, the repertoire was profiled, and TCRdb retains in-frame clones only, with some absent. Here the sample spans roughly 76,000 clones, 25% to 35% being singletons. Sequenced here: CD8+ T cells sorted from blood, sampled at week 4, from a patient treated with tofacitinib. These receptors came from a human donor with alopecia areata. Both conserved end residues are part of each CDR3. D genes are given only for firm matches. Only part of the rows carry a size: once, few, many, or a class if the clone is expanded.

clone size: few; V gene: TRBV29-1; J gene: TRBJ2-7; D gene: -; CDR3 protein: CSVGGGGVRYEQYF
clone size: few; V gene: TRBV7-3; J gene: TRBJ2-2; D gene: -; CDR3 protein: CASSLGTPLGRELFF
clone size: -; V gene: TRBV29-1; J gene: TRBJ2-4; D gene: -; CDR3 protein: CSAGQGLHTKNIQYF
clone size: many; V gene: TRBV6-6; J gene: TRBJ2-5; D gene: -; CDR3 protein: CASSYSWLETQYF
clone size: -; V gene: TRBV7-9; J gene: TRBJ2-1; D gene: -; CDR3 protein: CASSPVRVPGAPYNEQFF
clone size: few; V gene: TRBV10-2; J gene: TRBJ1-1; D gene: -; CDR3 protein: CASRDTVTEAFF
clone size: -; V gene: TRBV4-1; J gene: TRBJ2-1; D gene: -; CDR3 protein: CASSQDERAAYNEQFF
clone size: few; V gene: TRBV7-2; J gene: TRBJ2-5; D gene: -; CDR3 protein: CASSPAYQETQYF
clone size: -; V gene: TRBV6-5; J gene: TRBJ2-4; D gene: -; CDR3 protein: CASNHGAENIQYF
clone size: few; V gene: TRBV29-1; J gene: TRBJ2-1; D gene: TRBD2; CDR3 protein: CSVDASGSFEQFF
clone size: -; V gene: TRBV27; J gene: TRBJ1-2; D gene: TRBD1; CDR3 protein: CASSQYWDSDWGGYTF
clone size: -; V gene: TRBV6-6; J gene: TRBJ1-2; D gene: -; CDR3 protein: CASKDRGASYGYTF
clone size: few; V gene: TRBV29-1; J gene: TRBJ1-2; D gene: -; CDR3 protein: CSAPDSYYGYTF
clone size: -; V gene: TRBV30; J gene: TRBJ1-4; D gene: -; CDR3 protein: CAWSVGGGGKLFF
clone size: -; V gene: TRBV2; J gene: TRBJ1-2; D gene: TRBD1; CDR3 protein: CASSEARTGNGYTF
clone size: -; V gene: TRBV30; J gene: TRBJ2-1; D gene: TRBD2; CDR3 protein: CAWTSGSLSLDEQFF
clone size: -; V gene: TRBV11-2; J gene: TRBJ2-5; D gene: -; CDR3 protein: CASSPGAGGPRETQYF
clone size: few; V gene: TRBV5-6; J gene: TRBJ1-4; D gene: -; CDR3 protein: CASSLIGQSNEKLFF
clone size: -; V gene: TRBV7-6; J gene: TRBJ2-7; D gene: -; CDR3 protein: CASSAKPGPQIEQYF
clone size: few; V gene: TRBV19; J gene: TRBJ1-4; D gene: -; CDR3 protein: CASSIRGSNQEKLFF
clone size: few; V gene: TRBV29-1; J gene: TRBJ1-1; D gene: -; CDR3 protein: CSVDWYTEAFF
clone size: -; V gene: TRBV7-9; J gene: TRBJ1-1; D gene: -; CDR3 protein: CASGTEAFF
clone size: -; V gene: TRBV25-1; J gene: TRBJ1-4; D gene: -; CDR3 protein: CASSEGMTATNEKLFF
clone size: -; V gene: TRBV4-1; J gene: TRBJ2-1; D gene: TRBD1; CDR3 protein: CASSQAPPGGNEQFF
clone size: -; V gene: TRBV11-2; J gene: TRBJ2-7; D gene: -; CDR3 protein: CASSIGTPYEQYF
clone size: -; V gene: TRBV7-9; J gene: TRBJ1-2; D gene: -; CDR3 protein: CASTRGGGRGYYGYTF
clone size: -; V gene: TRBV25-1; J gene: -; D gene: -; CDR3 protein: CASSEMSRGGETQYF
clone size: few; V gene: TRBV29-1; J gene: TRBJ2-7; D gene: -; CDR3 protein: CSVDIRSKEQYF
clone size: once; V gene: TRBV29-1; J gene: TRBJ1-2; D gene: -; CDR3 protein: CSVTDRDGYTF
clone size: -; V gene: TRBV27; J gene: TRBJ2-3; D gene: TRBD1; CDR3 protein: CASSPLRDRGGTDTQYF
clone size: -; V gene: TRBV29-1; J gene: TRBJ2-3; D gene: -; CDR3 protein: CSVTSGYTQYF
clone size: few; V gene: TRBV19; J gene: TRBJ2-1; D gene: -; CDR3 protein: CASSKVMGSQRNEQFF
clone size: few; V gene: TRBV4-1; J gene: TRBJ2-7; D gene: -; CDR3 protein: CASSQDRQPHYYEQYF
clone size: -; V gene: TRBV27; J gene: TRBJ2-5; D gene: -; CDR3 protein: CASSLMGWPETQYF
clone size: -; V gene: TRBV11-2; J gene: TRBJ2-5; D gene: TRBD2; CDR3 protein: CASSSGGTSEEETQYF
clone size: few; V gene: TRBV5-1; J gene: TRBJ2-3; D gene: -; CDR3 protein: CASTTLGTYADTQYF
clone size: -; V gene: TRBV18; J gene: TRBJ2-7; D gene: TRBD2; CDR3 protein: CASSPASGSKHEQYF
clone size: -; V gene: TRBV29-1; J gene: TRBJ2-1; D gene: TRBD2; CDR3 protein: CSLDLAGGPYNEQFF
clone size: -; V gene: TRBV9; J gene: TRBJ1-2; D gene: -; CDR3 protein: CASSTGNYGYTF
clone size: few; V gene: TRBV29-1; J gene: TRBJ2-2; D gene: -; CDR3 protein: CSVGRGRTGELFF
clone size: -; V gene: TRBV13; J gene: TRBJ1-2; D gene: TRBD1; CDR3 protein: CASSIPGQFYGYTF
clone size: -; V gene: TRBV27; J gene: TRBJ1-1; D gene: -; CDR3 protein: CASSLSWHTEAFF
clone size: few; V gene: TRBV29-1; J gene: TRBJ2-1; D gene: -; CDR3 protein: CSALDLNEQFF
clone size: -; V gene: TRBV5-4; J gene: TRBJ1-1; D gene: -; CDR3 protein: CASSPGVGGEAFF
clone size: -; V gene: TRBV7-9; J gene: TRBJ1-1; D gene: TRBD1; CDR3 protein: CASSPRGRAQMNTEAFF
clone size: few; V gene: TRBV10-3; J gene: TRBJ2-5; D gene: TRBD1; CDR3 protein: CAISGPGQEKETQYF
clone size: few; V gene: TRBV30; J gene: TRBJ1-5; D gene: TRBD1; CDR3 protein: CAWGQGANQPQHF
clone size: -; V gene: TRBV29-1; J gene: TRBJ1-1; D gene: -; CDR3 protein: CSVDTGGDTEAFF
clone size: -; V gene: TRBV29-1; J gene: TRBJ2-2; D gene: -; CDR3 protein: CSVESPSRELFF
clone size: -; V gene: TRBV5-1; J gene: TRBJ2-2; D gene: -; CDR3 protein: CASSGGQTNTGELFF
clone size: few; V gene: TRBV5-4; J gene: TRBJ1-1; D gene: TRBD1; CDR3 protein: CASSQVVGTGHFGAFF
clone size: -; V gene: TRBV29-1; J gene: TRBJ2-1; D gene: TRBD2; CDR3 protein: CSVEGREGGAEQFF